This TCR beta chain was captured in a study of kidney transplant recipient with SARS-CoV-2 infection. This clonotype showed up many times. TCRdb recomputed calls from the reads with MiXCR, one row per CDR3 protein. The sample holds approximately 240,000 distinct CDR3 sequences, under 35% seen once. Germline V gene lookup returns CDR1 WNHNN and CDR2 SYGVQD (reference sequence). The CDR3 runs 17 residues. Deletions cut 4 bases from V and 4 bases from J, with 22 bases between. The rearrangement joins TRBV10-1 to TRBJ1-2; D unclear. Sequencing used a blood sample, obtained at baseline and between days 110 and 120 from a kidney transplant recipient. The receptor was derived from a male patient aged 25-45 years who had COVID-19 and was a kidney transplant recipient. The graft donor may have contributed some T cells. The CDR3 region is CASSGLRRSRKTYGYTF. CDR3 in DNA: TGCGCCAGCAGTGGATTGCGAAGATCGCGAAAGACCTATGGCTACACCTTC.